The next 32 T cell receptor beta chains were all read from a single sample in a study of T cell responses to AZD1222 COVID-19 vaccine. This table comes from immunoSEQ multiplex PCR, and its TCRdb copy is limited to in-frame clones, with some not included. Of over 120,000 clones listed, 93% are singletons. The starting material was peripheral blood, obtained on day 0 of AZD1222 vaccination. These receptors originate from an adult in good health.

The chain has TRBV18 and TRBJ1-1; tentatively, D is TRBD1 (6 bases). V was clipped by 3 bases and J by 5 bases, with 13 bases between them. This CDR3 is 14 amino acids long. Germline V lookup: CDR1 KGHSH, CDR2 LQKENI. The CDR3: CASSPAGAETEAFF. The CDR3 DNA sequence: TGTGCCAGCTCACCGGCGGGGGCAGAGACTGAAGCTTTCTTT.

The table lists this clone with a count of one. The gene calls are TRBV7-9 and TRBJ2-3, with D unresolved. Germline CDR1 is SEHNR and CDR2 is FQNEAQ (reference sequence). The CDR3 runs 11 residues. The germline V and J ends were trimmed by 10 bases and 2 bases, with 7 bases remaining between them. CDR3 protein: CAISDTDTQYF. The CDR3 coding sequence is TGTGCCATTTCAGACACAGATACGCAGTATTTT.

This clone was counted a single time. V is TRBV18 and J is TRBJ1-3; D unresolved. Per germline, CDR1 KGHSH and CDR2 LQKENI. Trimming shortened V by 3 bases and J by 4 bases, and 7 bases separated the two germline ends. CDR3 size: 13 residues. The CDR3 protein is CASSPTGGNTIYF. The DNA of the CDR3 is TGTGCCAGCTCACCCACGGGCGGAAACACCATATATTTT.

CDR3 residues: CASKQGNTGELFF. Here the CDR3 DNA reads TGTGCCAGCAAACAGGGGAACACCGGGGAGCTGTTTTTT. The chain joins TRBV2 to TRBJ2-2; tentatively, D is TRBD1 (6 bases). The CDR3 sequence is 13 residues long. Germline CDR1 reads SNHLY; CDR2 reads FYNNEI. V shed 7 bases and J shed 1 base, with 7 bases lying between them.

The gene calls are TRBV12-3 or TRBV12-4 and TRBJ2-3; D is unresolved. This CDR3 comprises 13 residues. Deletions cut 3 bases from V and 4 bases from J, with 8 bases between. The CDR3 here is CASSFLGSDTQYF. CDR3 in DNA: TGTGCCAGCAGTTTTCTGGGCTCAGATACGCAGTATTTT.

The rearrangement joins TRBV6-5 to TRBJ1-1, with D possibly being TRBD1 (5 bases). This CDR3 spans 15 amino acids. The germline V and J ends were trimmed by 5 bases and 4 bases, with 17 bases remaining between them. Germline loops: CDR1 MNHEY, CDR2 SVGAGI. This CDR3 reads CASSNPRVGSTEAFF. In DNA, the CDR3 is TGTGCCAGCAGTAACCCCAGGGTTGGAAGCACTGAAGCTTTCTTT.

The chain couples TRBV14 to TRBJ2-7; D not certain. Trimming removed 4 bases from V and 6 bases from J, with 13 bases in between. Germline loops: CDR1 SGHDN, CDR2 FVKESK. The CDR3 sequence is 13 residues long. The chain's CDR3 is CASSPLDSVEQYF. Written as DNA, the CDR3 is TGTGCCAGCAGCCCCCTGGATTCAGTCGAGCAGTACTTC.

The rearrangement joins TRBV28 to TRBJ2-3; 7 positions match TRBD2. The trim removed 3 bases at V and 1 base at J, leaving 7 bases unmatched. The CDR3 runs 16 residues. Germline V gene lookup returns CDR1 MDHEN and CDR2 SYDVKM. The CDR3, as DNA: TGTGCCAGCAGTTTCCGCGAGGCGGGAGGCACAGATACGCAGTATTTT. Residues: CASSFREAGGTDTQYF.

The chain joins TRBV6-5 to TRBJ2-3; D is undetermined. Per germline, CDR1 MNHEY and CDR2 SVGAGI. The CDR3 runs to 11 residues. V lost 6 bases, J lost 0 bases, and 1 base lay in between. The CDR3 region is CASRSTDTQYF. CDR3 nucleotides: TGTGCCAGCAGGAGCACAGATACGCAGTATTTT.

The chain is built from TRBV3-1 (or the pseudogene TRBV3-2) and TRBJ1-4; tentatively, D is TRBD1 (5 bases). The CDR3 has 15 amino acids. Deletions cut 0 bases from V and 7 bases from J, with 12 bases between. Germline V gives CDR1 LGHDT, CDR2 YNNKEL (reference sequence). This chain's CDR3 is CASSQDPGYGEKLFF. CDR3 nucleotide sequence: TGTGCCAGCAGCCAAGATCCAGGGTACGGTGAAAAACTGTTTTTT.

The chain links TRBV27 to TRBJ1-5, with D uncertain. The germline CDR1 and CDR2 sequences are MNHEY and SMNVEV (reference sequence). Trimming took 4 bases from V and 0 from J, leaving 7 bases between them. The CDR3 has 14 residues. CDR3: CASSSLYSNQPQHF. The DNA for the CDR3 is TGTGCCAGCAGTTCCCTTTATAGCAATCAGCCCCAGCATTTT.

The rearrangement joins TRBV19 to TRBJ1-1; D call uncertain. The V and J ends lost 7 bases and 4 bases respectively, with 10 bases between them. Germline CDR1 and CDR2: LNHDA and SQIVND (reference sequence). The CDR3 totals 12 residues. The CDR3 bases are TGTGCCAGTACCTGGGGATCCACTGAAGCTTTCTTT. Translating gives CASTWGSTEAFF.

The chain is built from TRBV6-5 and TRBJ2-3, with a possible D match to TRBD2 (5 bases). CDR1 is MNHEY, CDR2 SVGAGI, per germline. The ends were cut back, 2 bases at V and 3 bases at J, with 6 bases in the middle. The CDR3 is 13 residues long. The CDR3 coding sequence is TGTGCCAGCAGTTACCCGGGGACAGATACGCAGTATTTT. Protein: CASSYPGTDTQYF.

The chain recombines TRBV4-2 with TRBJ2-1; D may be TRBD2 (6 bases). Trimming took off 4 bases at V and 5 bases at J, with 15 bases between the two ends. Germline CDR1 reads LGHNA; CDR2 reads YNFKEQ. This CDR3 region has 15 residues. CDR3 region: CASSPRAQRDNEQFF. DNA for the CDR3: TGTGCCAGCAGCCCCCGAGCCCAGCGGGACAATGAGCAGTTCTTC.

V usage is TRBV10-3 and J usage is TRBJ2-1, with 7 bases aligning to TRBD1. This CDR3 has 13 residues. The junction had 7 bases not matched to a gene; V was cut back by 6 bases and J by 8 bases. Germline lookup yields CDR1 ENHRY and CDR2 SYGVKD. This CDR3 is CAISADRVDEQFF. The CDR3 DNA follows: TGTGCCATCAGCGCTGACAGGGTTGATGAGCAGTTCTTC.

As concerns this clone: The sample holds other DNA sequences that translate to the same CDR3. CDR3 amino acids: CASSLGGNTIYF. DNA for the CDR3: TGTGCCAGCAGCTTGGGGGGGAACACCATATATTTT. The chain joins TRBV5-6 to TRBJ1-3, with TRBD1 as a possible D gene (5 bases). The CDR3 contains 12 residues. Germline V lookup: CDR1 SGHDT, CDR2 YYEEEE. V was cut by 0 bases and J by 7 bases, with 5 bases left in between.

The V call is TRBV5-1, the J call TRBJ2-5; TRBD2 agrees at 13 bases. V dropped 4 bases and J dropped 3; count of bases not matched to a gene: 3. Germline V gives CDR1 SGHRS, CDR2 YFSETQ. CDR3 length: 15 amino acids. The CDR3 DNA sequence: TGCGCCAGCAGCATCGGGACTAGCGGGAAAGAGACCCAGTACTTC. The encoded protein is CASSIGTSGKETQYF.

The genes are TRBV7-2 and TRBJ1-2; D uncertain. V was shortened by 4 bases and J by 5 bases, with 17 bases between the two germline ends. Germline CDR1 SGHTA, CDR2 FQGNSA. The CDR3 contains 15 residues. The CDR3 coding sequence is TGTGCCAGCAGCTCTTATCGGACTGGAAGTTATGGCTACACCTTC. It translates to CASSSYRTGSYGYTF.

The chain combines TRBV7-9 with TRBJ2-6; D uncertain. The length of the CDR3 is 16 residues. Trimming removed 1 base from V and 0 bases from J, with 7 bases in between. The germline gives CDR1 SEHNR, CDR2 FQNEAQ (reference sequence). CDR3: CASSLDYTSGANVLTF. The CDR3 region has the DNA TGTGCCAGCAGCTTAGATTATACCTCTGGGGCCAACGTCCTGACTTTC.

This clone appeared once. The chain uses TRBV30 and TRBJ2-7, with D unclear. The germline V and J ends were trimmed by 0 bases and 0 bases, with 12 bases remaining between them. This CDR3 is built from 15 residues. CDR1 and CDR2 (germline): GTSNPN, SVGIG (reference sequence). DNA of the CDR3: TGTGCCTGGAGTGTACCGGACGAAAGCTCCTACGAGCAGTACTTC. Residues: CAWSVPDESSYEQYF.

The sample holds a few counts of this clone. The chain recombines TRBV9 with TRBJ2-1; D is perhaps TRBD2 (5 bases). Trimming removed 1 base from V and 8 bases from J, with 13 bases in between. CDR3 length: 14 amino acids. Germline V gives CDR1 SGDLS, CDR2 YYNGEE. The CDR3 bases are TGTGCCAGCAGCGTATTCGGGATCGAGGATGAGCAGTTCTTC. Translated: CASSVFGIEDEQFF.

The chain employs TRBV2 and TRBJ1-5; D is perhaps TRBD1 (5 bases). Germline CDR1 SNHLY, CDR2 FYNNEI. The CDR3 consists of 14 residues. Trimming shortened V by 3 bases and J by 2 bases, and 8 bases separated the two germline ends. CDR3 protein: CASSDRAGNQPQHF. The CDR3 region has the DNA TGTGCCAGCAGTGACAGGGCGGGCAATCAGCCCCAGCATTTT.

The chain employs TRBV5-1 and TRBJ1-3; tentatively, D is TRBD1 (5 bases). Germline lookup yields CDR1 SGHRS and CDR2 YFSETQ. Trimming stripped 0 bases from V and 0 bases from J, with 7 bases between. This CDR3 has 15 residues. The CDR3 DNA reads as TGCGCCAGCAGCTTGGCCACAGGCTCTGGAAACACCATATATTTT. Protein sequence: CASSLATGSGNTIYF. The entire variable domain, with the rest obtained from reference TRBV5-1 and TRBJ1-3, is as follows: KAGVTQTPRYLIKTRGQQVTLSCSPISGHRSVSWYQQTPGQGLQFLFEYFSETQRNKGNFPGRFSGRQFSNSRSEMNVSTLELGDSALYLCASSLATGSGNTIYFGEGSWLTVV.

The rearrangement joins TRBV5-1 to TRBJ1-2, with no clear D. V was cut by 2 bases and J by 8 bases, with 10 bases left in between. Germline CDR1 reads SGHRS; CDR2 reads YFSETQ. The CDR3 length is 12 residues. The CDR3 loop reads CASSLVVGGYTF. CDR3 in DNA: TGCGCCAGCAGCTTAGTAGTGGGGGGCTACACCTTC.

The genes are TRBV6-2 or TRBV6-3 and TRBJ1-2; 9 bases agree with TRBD1. Germline CDR1 and CDR2: MNHEY and SVGEGT. The J segment lost 2 bases and the V segment lost 2 bases, leaving 6 bases of the junction unmatched. The CDR3 has 16 amino acids. The CDR3 sequence is CASSYGTGPWNYGYTF. The CDR3 DNA sequence: TGTGCCAGCAGTTACGGGACAGGGCCCTGGAACTATGGCTACACCTTC.

The chain uses TRBV4-1 and TRBJ2-1, with 8 bases fitting TRBD2. The CDR3 length is 18 residues. Losses at the gene ends were 4 bases for V and 5 bases for J; bases not matched to a gene: 16. Germline V gives CDR1 MGHRA, CDR2 YSYEKL. This CDR3 reads CASSPQVLAGGTDNEQFF. The CDR3 DNA reads as TGCGCCAGCAGCCCCCAAGTATTGGCGGGAGGTACCGACAATGAGCAGTTCTTC.

The V and J genes are TRBV7-2 and TRBJ1-2, with 8 bases that match TRBD1. The CDR3 extends over 14 amino acids. Germline V gene data show CDR1 as SGHTA and CDR2 as FQGNSA. V shed 2 bases, J shed 4 bases, and the junction held 3 bases outside the gene matches. CDR3 loop: CASSLTGTGYGYTF. The CDR3 bases are TGTGCCAGCAGCTTAACCGGGACAGGCTATGGCTACACCTTC.

This chain connects TRBV7-8 to TRBJ2-1, with 9 bases aligning to TRBD1. Trimming at V came to 5 bases and at J to 4 bases, leaving 24 bases not matched to a gene. This CDR3 is built from 21 residues. Germline CDR1 reads SGHVS; CDR2 reads FQNEAQ. The CDR3 nucleotides read TGTGCCAGCAGCCAATATAACCGGGACAGGGAAACAAGCGCTCCATACAATGAGCAGTTCTTC. As protein: CASSQYNRDRETSAPYNEQFF.

In DNA, the CDR3 is TGTGCCAGCAGCTTAGATATGGGGGAGGCGTACTTC. Its protein is CASSLDMGEAYF. The chain carries TRBV11-2 and TRBJ2-7; a weak D match, TRBD2 (6 bases). This CDR3 is 12 amino acids long. Germline values: CDR1 SGHAT, CDR2 FQNNGV. Between the trimmed V and J ends, which lost 0 bases and 12 bases, there was a span of 12 bases.

The rearrangement uses TRBV10-3 and TRBJ2-2, with TRBD2 matching 10 bases. J was trimmed by 6 bases and V by 6 bases; bases with no gene match: 13. CDR3 length: 17 amino acids. CDR1 is ENHRY, CDR2 SYGVKD, per germline. DNA for the CDR3: TGTGCCATCAGCGCAAAATTAGCGGGAGGAGGCCCCGGGGAGCTGTTTTTT. As protein: CAISAKLAGGGPGELFF.

The chain has TRBV11-2 and TRBJ2-7, with D unclear. The V end was cut by 5 bases, the J end by 0 bases, with 5 bases between. Per the germline V gene, CDR1 is SGHAT and CDR2 is FQNNGV. The CDR3 is made up of 12 amino acids. This chain's CDR3 is CASSPSSYEQYF. Written as DNA, the CDR3 is TGTGCCAGCAGCCCAAGCTCCTACGAGCAGTACTTC.

The genes are TRBV10-2 and TRBJ2-3; TRBD2 matches 14 bases. The germline V gene encodes CDR1 WSHSY and CDR2 SAAADI. V trimming: 6 bases; J trimming: 6 bases; junction bases outside the gene matches: 2. There are 14 residues in the CDR3. This CDR3 reads CASRTSGRVDTQYF. As DNA, the CDR3 is TGCGCCAGCAGGACTAGCGGGAGGGTGGATACGCAGTATTTT.